This T cell receptor (beta chain) was profiled in a study of cytomegalovirus exposure and HLA in healthy donors. This PCR relied on a set of 60 Vbeta primers and 13 Jbeta primers. Produced via immunoSEQ multiplex PCR; TCRdb's table is partial and in-frame only. The sample carries 100,000 to 150,000 clones, 70% to 75% recorded once. With V trimmed by 4 bases and J by 6 bases, 9 bases remained unmatched. Germline V CDR1 and CDR2: LGHNA, YNFKEQ. CDR3 length: 15 residues. The chain links TRBV4-2 to TRBJ1-5, with 7 bases matching TRBD1. The receptor was derived from a woman between 35 and 50 years old in good health and CMV-seronegative. The sequencing input was PBMCs. As DNA, the CDR3 is TGTGCCAGCAGCCGAATGCCGGGACAGACTCAGCCCCAGCATTTT. Translating gives CASSRMPGQTQPQHF.